The entry below gives a single T cell receptor beta chain sequence along with its context. Its specificity is not known. It was RNA transcripts that yielded the amplified TCR beta CDR3 regions. HTBI primers were employed in a first-round RT-PCR of the TCR CDR3. Via MiXCR, TCRdb re-called the multiplex PCR reads, giving one row per CDR3 protein. The table lists a few hundred thousand distinct CDR3 sequences, less than 25% of them singletons. The data were taken from a study of T cells in Graves' hyperthyroidism and ophthalmopathy. Broader study findings: Stable hyperthyroidism was separated from ophthalmopathy by a model based on 13 V-J features.

The length of the CDR3 is 17 residues. In germline, CDR1 is KGHSH, CDR2 LQKENI. With 4 bases clipped from V and 0 bases from J, the junction kept 7 bases outside the gene matches. Diagnoses used clinical symptoms, serum thyroxine and TRAb, thyroid ultrasound and orbital computed tomography. The source of the PBMCs was around 10 ml of fresh peripheral blood. The rearrangement links TRBV18 to TRBJ2-1, with 9 bases matching TRBD2. Sequencing was performed on blood. The clonotype comes from a woman aged 70-85 years with Graves' ophthalmopathy. CDR3 sequence reads: CASSRPGLAGSYNEQFF. The CDR3, as DNA: TGTGCCAGCTCACGCCCGGGACTAGCAGGCTCCTACAATGAGCAGTTCTTC.